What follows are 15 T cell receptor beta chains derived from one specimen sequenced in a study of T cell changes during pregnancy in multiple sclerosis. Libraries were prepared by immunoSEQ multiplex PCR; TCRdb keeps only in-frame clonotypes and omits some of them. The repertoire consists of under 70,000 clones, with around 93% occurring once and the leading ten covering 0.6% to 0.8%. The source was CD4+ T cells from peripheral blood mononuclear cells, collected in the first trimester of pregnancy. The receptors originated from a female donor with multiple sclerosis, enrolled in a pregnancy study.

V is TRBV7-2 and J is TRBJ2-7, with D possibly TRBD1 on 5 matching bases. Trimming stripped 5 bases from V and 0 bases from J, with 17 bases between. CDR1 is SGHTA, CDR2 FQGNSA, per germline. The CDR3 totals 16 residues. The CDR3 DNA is TGTGCCAGCAGCCCCCATCGACAGCTTCCCTCCTACGAGCAGTACTTC. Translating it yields CASSPHRQLPSYEQYF. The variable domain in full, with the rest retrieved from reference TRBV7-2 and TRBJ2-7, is GAGVSQSPSNKVTEKGKDVELRCDPISGHTALYWYRQSLGQGLEFLIYFQGNSAPDKSGLPSDRFSAERTGGSVSTLTIQRTQQEDSAVYLCASSPHRQLPSYEQYFGPGTRLTVT.

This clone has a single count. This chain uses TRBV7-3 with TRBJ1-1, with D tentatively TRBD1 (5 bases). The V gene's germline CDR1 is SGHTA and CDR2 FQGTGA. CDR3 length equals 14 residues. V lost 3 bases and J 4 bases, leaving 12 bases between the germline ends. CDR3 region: CASSLASQGTEAFF. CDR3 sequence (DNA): TGTGCCAGCAGCTTGGCCTCCCAGGGCACTGAAGCTTTCTTT.

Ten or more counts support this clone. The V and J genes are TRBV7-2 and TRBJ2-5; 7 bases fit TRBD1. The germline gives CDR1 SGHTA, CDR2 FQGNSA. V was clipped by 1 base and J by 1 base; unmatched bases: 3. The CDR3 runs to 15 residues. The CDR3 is CASSLVDRSQETQYF. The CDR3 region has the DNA TGTGCCAGCAGCTTAGTGGACAGGAGCCAAGAGACCCAGTACTTC.

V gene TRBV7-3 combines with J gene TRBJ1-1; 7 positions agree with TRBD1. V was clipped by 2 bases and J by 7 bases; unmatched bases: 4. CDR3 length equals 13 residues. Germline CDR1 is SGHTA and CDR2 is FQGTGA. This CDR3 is CASSLAYRGEAFF. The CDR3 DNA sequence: TGTGCCAGCAGCTTAGCCTACAGGGGTGAAGCTTTCTTT.

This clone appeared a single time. CDR3 coding DNA: TGTGCCAGCAGCTTAGATTGGGGAGGGGAGCAGTACTTC. Protein: CASSLDWGGEQYF. The V gene is TRBV7-2, the J gene TRBJ2-7, with 7 positions matching TRBD2. Germline assignment: CDR1 SGHTA and CDR2 FQGNSA. The CDR3 totals 13 residues. J lost 7 bases, V lost 1 base, and 4 bases had no gene match.

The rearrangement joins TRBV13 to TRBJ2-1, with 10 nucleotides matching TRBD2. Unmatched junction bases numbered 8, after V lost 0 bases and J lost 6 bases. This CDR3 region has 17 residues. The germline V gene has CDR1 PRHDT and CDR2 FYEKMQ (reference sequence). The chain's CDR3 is CASSLGPERTSGNEQFF. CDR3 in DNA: TGTGCCAGCAGCTTAGGCCCAGAAAGGACTAGCGGCAATGAGCAGTTCTTC.

The chain's CDR3 is CASRGTGSGAPLHF. The CDR3 DNA is TGTGCCAGCAGGGGGACAGGGTCGGGGGCACCCCTCCACTTT. The chain recombines TRBV14 with TRBJ1-6, with 9 positions matching TRBD1. CDR1 SGHDN and CDR2 FVKESK come from the germline V gene. The CDR3 is made up of 14 amino acids. V dropped 6 bases and J dropped 11; count of bases not matched to a gene: 8.

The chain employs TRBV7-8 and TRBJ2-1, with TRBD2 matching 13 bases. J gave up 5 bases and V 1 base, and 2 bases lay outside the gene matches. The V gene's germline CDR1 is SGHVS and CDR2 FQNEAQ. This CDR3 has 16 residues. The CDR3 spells CASSLGLAGGDNEQFF. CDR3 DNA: TGTGCCAGCAGCTTAGGACTAGCGGGGGGTGACAATGAGCAGTTCTTC.

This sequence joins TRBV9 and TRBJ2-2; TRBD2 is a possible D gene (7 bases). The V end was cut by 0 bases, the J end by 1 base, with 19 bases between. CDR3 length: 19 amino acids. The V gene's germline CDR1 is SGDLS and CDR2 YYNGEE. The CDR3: CASSVEGRGYERNTGELFF. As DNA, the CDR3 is TGTGCCAGCAGCGTAGAGGGGAGGGGGTACGAAAGGAACACCGGGGAGCTGTTTTTT. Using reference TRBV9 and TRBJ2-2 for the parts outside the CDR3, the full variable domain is DSGVTQTPKHLITATGQRVTLRCSPRSGDLSVYWYQQSLDQGLQFLIQYYNGEERAKGNILERFSAQQFPDLHSELNLSSLELGDSALYFCASSVEGRGYERNTGELFFGEGSRLTVL.

The CDR3 DNA reads TGTGCCAGTAGTAATCCGGGACTAGGGTCGCATGAGCAGTTCTTC. This translates into CASSNPGLGSHEQFF. This chain uses TRBV19 with TRBJ2-1; TRBD2 matches 8 bases. The J segment lost 8 bases and the V segment lost 4 bases, leaving 10 bases of the junction unmatched. The CDR3 sequence is 15 residues long. From germline, CDR1 is LNHDA and CDR2 SQIVND (reference sequence).

The CDR3 sequence: CASSLAGGRNTQYF. In DNA, the CDR3 is TGTGCCAGCAGCTTGGCTGGGGGCAGAAATACGCAGTATTTT. The chain has TRBV5-4 and TRBJ2-3, with a weak D call TRBD1 (6 bases). V was cut by 0 bases and J by 7 bases, with 12 bases left in between. This CDR3 spans 14 amino acids. The germline V gene encodes CDR1 SGHNT and CDR2 YYREEE (reference sequence).

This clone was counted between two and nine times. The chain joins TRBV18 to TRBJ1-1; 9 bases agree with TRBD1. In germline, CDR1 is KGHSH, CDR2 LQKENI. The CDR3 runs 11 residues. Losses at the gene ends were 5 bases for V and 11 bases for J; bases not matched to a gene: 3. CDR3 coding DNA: TGTGCCAGCTCATTTGGACAGGGGGCTTTCTTT. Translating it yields CASSFGQGAFF.

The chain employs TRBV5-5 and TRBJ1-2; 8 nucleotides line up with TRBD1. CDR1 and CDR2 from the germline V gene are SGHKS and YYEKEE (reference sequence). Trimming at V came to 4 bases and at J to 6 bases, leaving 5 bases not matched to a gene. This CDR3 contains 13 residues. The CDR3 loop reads CASSRDRGHGYTF. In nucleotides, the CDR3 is TGTGCCAGCAGCCGCGACAGGGGCCATGGCTACACCTTC.

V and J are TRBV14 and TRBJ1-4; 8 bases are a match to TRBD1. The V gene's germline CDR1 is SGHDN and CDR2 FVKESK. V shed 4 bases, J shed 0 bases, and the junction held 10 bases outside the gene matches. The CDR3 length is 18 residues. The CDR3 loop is CASSRRDRTLSTNEKLFF. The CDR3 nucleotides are TGTGCCAGCAGCCGCCGGGACAGGACCCTGTCAACTAATGAAAAACTGTTTTTT.

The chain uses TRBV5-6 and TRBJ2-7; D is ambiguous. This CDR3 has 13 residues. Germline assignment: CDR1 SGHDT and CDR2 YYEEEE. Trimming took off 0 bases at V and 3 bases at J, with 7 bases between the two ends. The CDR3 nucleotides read TGTGCCAGCAGCTTGGGTCGACACTACGAGCAGTACTTC. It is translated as CASSLGRHYEQYF.